A single T cell receptor (beta chain) is shown here with its context. This sample is part of a study of blood T cell repertoires in COVID-19. Study details: PBMCs, B-cell-depleted T cells, or T cells provided the cDNA or gDNA that made up the material.

V was pared by 4 bases and J by 1 base, with 14 bases between. Per germline, CDR1 SGHRS and CDR2 YFSETQ. The CDR3 length is 15 residues. Using immunoSEQ multiplex PCR, the repertoire was profiled, and TCRdb retains in-frame clones only, with some absent. The sample includes around 150,000 clones, about three quarters of them seen just once. The specimen was peripheral blood. J is TRBJ1-1 and V is TRBV5-1, with D perhaps TRBD1 (6 bases). The receptor comes from a man between 65 and 85 years old with acute or convalescent COVID-19. The CDR3 coding sequence is TGCGCCAGCAGCCAGATGGGGGGGGCGAACACTGAAGCTTTCTTT. Residues: CASSQMGGANTEAFF.